This TCR beta chain derives from a study of T cell changes during pregnancy in multiple sclerosis (dated by TCRdb to between 2018 and 2020). Turning to the overall study: In women with multiple sclerosis, the researchers looked at how the T cell repertoire shifted as pregnancy progressed.

This clone was picked up one time. Its binding antigen is unknown. One base away there is no much larger clone; base qualities are not given. V has 0 bases trimmed and J has 3 bases trimmed; junction bases matching no gene number 5. Including the terminal cysteine and phenylalanine, the CDR3 comprises 15 residues. The sequence is cut down to CDR3 DNA, 45 bases in frame from base 1. The germline V gene encodes CDR1 MNHEY and CDR2 SVGAGI. The library came from the immunoSEQ multiplex PCR assay. TCRdb took over this immuneACCESS table, retaining in-frame rearrangements with V and J assigned. Such tables are incomplete; in checked studies, under half of the missing clones stem from an unresolved V gene, and the remainder is unexplained. This sample lists around 50,000 clones; around 90% were detected once. The ten largest clones add up to 0.55% to 0.65% of the sample.

This specimen was CD4+ T cells from peripheral blood mononuclear cells, taken after pregnancy. The chain is made from TRBV6-5 and TRBJ2-7, with 7 bases matching TRBD2. This receptor was identified in a female donor in good health, enrolled as a control in a pregnancy study. The DNA reads as follows: TGTGCCAGCAGTTACTCGCAGGGAGGGAACTACGAGCAGTACTTC. Translated, this is CASSYSQGGNYEQYF.